This entry concerns a single T cell receptor (beta chain). As yet, its antigen is unknown. This sample was included in a study of T-cell memory formation after mild COVID-19. Study at large: TCR clusters were mostly confined to one donor each. Study-wide results and caveats: CM and EM subsets held most contracting CD4+ clones; EMRA held CD8+ ones.

The CDR3 is 14 residues long. The junction had 5 bases not matched to a gene; V was cut back by 5 bases and J by 4 bases. TCRdb itself ran the 5' RACE reads through MiXCR, one entry per CDR3 protein. The sample holds roughly 240,000 distinct CDR3 sequences, around 15% seen once. The J gene is TRBJ1-2, the V gene TRBV12-3 or TRBV12-4; 9 bases align to TRBD1. The sample taken for sequencing was PBMCs or a T cell subset sorted from them (not recorded which). This receptor was obtained from a young man who had mild COVID-19 (a few samples of this study predate the infection). Cell type and time point are not known. CDR3 residues: CASSTGGSGYGYTF. The CDR3 bases are TGTGCCAGCAGTACAGGGGGCAGCGGCTATGGCTACACCTTC.